This record concerns one TCR beta chain sequence. The sample comes from a study of shared clonotypes between healthy human individuals. Sequencing used immunoSEQ multiplex PCR; TCRdb keeps in-frame clones, though not all of them. Of 1.6 million or so clones listed, approximately 98.5% were seen once; the top ten hold 0.36%. Germline V gene data show CDR1 as MGHRA and CDR2 as YSYEKL. Trimming removed 3 bases from V and 6 bases from J, with 6 bases in between. The CDR3 runs to 12 residues. The chain joins TRBV4-1 to TRBJ1-5; D remains unclear. The sequencing sample was made of naive CD4+ T cells sorted from blood. This sample's subset: CD45RA+ positively selected. The receptor was isolated from a man younger than 45 in good health. CDR3 amino acids: CASSQGGQPQHF. In DNA form, the CDR3 reads TGCGCCAGCAGCCAGGGAGGTCAGCCCCAGCATTTT.